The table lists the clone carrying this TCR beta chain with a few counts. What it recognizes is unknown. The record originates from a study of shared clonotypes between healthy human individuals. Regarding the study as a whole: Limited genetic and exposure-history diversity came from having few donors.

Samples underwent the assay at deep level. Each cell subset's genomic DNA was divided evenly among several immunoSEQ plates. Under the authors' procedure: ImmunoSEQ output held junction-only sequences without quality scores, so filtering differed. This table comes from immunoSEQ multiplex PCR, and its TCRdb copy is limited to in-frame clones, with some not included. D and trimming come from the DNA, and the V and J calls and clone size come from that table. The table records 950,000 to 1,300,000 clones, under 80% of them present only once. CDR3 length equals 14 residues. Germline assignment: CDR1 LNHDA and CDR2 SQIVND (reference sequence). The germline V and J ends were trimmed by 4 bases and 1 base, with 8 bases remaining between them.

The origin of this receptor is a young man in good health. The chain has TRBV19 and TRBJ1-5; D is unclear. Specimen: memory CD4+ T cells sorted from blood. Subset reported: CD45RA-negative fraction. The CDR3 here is CASSSTRSNQPQHF. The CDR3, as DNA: TGTGCCAGTAGTAGCACTAGGAGCAATCAGCCCCAGCATTTT.